The 25 T cell receptor beta chains given below trace back to one sample, sequenced in a study of shared T cell receptors in the human thymus. TCRdb's table, derived via immunoSEQ multiplex PCR, lists solely in-frame clones and lacks some. The repertoire holds 720,000 or so clones, with 70% to 90% as singletons. These data also featured in a second study, about human thymus T cells.

The specimen was thymocytes. These receptors all come from a girl in the first two years of life with a congenital heart defect.

The V call is TRBV30, the J call TRBJ1-1; D unclear. Germline CDR1 is GTSNPN and CDR2 is SVGIG (reference sequence). Between the trimmed V and J ends, which lost 0 bases and 1 base, there was a span of 12 bases. CDR3 length equals 15 residues. The chain's CDR3 is CAWSVRFGRNTEAFF. In DNA form, the CDR3 reads TGTGCCTGGAGTGTACGTTTCGGGAGGAACACTGAAGCTTTCTTT.

The V call is TRBV7-2, the J call TRBJ1-5; a weak D match, TRBD1 (5 bases). The length of the CDR3 is 15 residues. The germline CDR1 and CDR2 sequences are SGHTA and FQGNSA. Deletions cut 5 bases from V and 2 bases from J, with 13 bases between. For the CDR3, the DNA is TGTGCCAGCAGCGTACCGGGGGGGGGCAATCAGCCCCAGCATTTT. Translating it yields CASSVPGGGNQPQHF.

The DNA of the CDR3 is TGTGCCAGCAGTTTGGGGATGTCGGGACAGGGGTACTATGGCTACACCTTC. It yields the protein CASSLGMSGQGYYGYTF. The chain recombines TRBV28 with TRBJ1-2; 10 bases are a match to TRBD1. This CDR3 spans 17 amino acids. Unmatched junction bases numbered 10, after V lost 3 bases and J lost 3 bases. CDR1 MDHEN and CDR2 SYDVKM come from the germline V gene.

The chain combines TRBV10-2 with TRBJ2-5; 8 bases match TRBD2. V shed 3 bases and J 4 bases; nucleotides not matched to a gene: 4. Germline CDR1 and CDR2: WSHSY and SAAADI. This CDR3 region has 14 residues. CDR3 sequence (DNA): TGCGCCAGCAGTGATCCAGCGGGGGTAGAGACCCAGTACTTC. Amino acids: CASSDPAGVETQYF.

The chain carries TRBV7-6 and TRBJ1-6; D perhaps matches TRBD1 (5 bases). Germline V CDR1 and CDR2: SGHVS, FNYEAQ. V gave up 5 bases and J gave up 13 bases, with 12 bases separating them. There are 12 residues in the CDR3. CDR3 protein: CASSPRGGPLHF. The CDR3, as DNA: TGTGCCAGCAGCCCACGGGGGGGGCCCCTCCACTTT.

V usage is TRBV27 and J usage is TRBJ2-7; 8 bases align to TRBD2. The germline gives CDR1 MNHEY, CDR2 SMNVEV (reference sequence). Losses at the gene ends were 6 bases for V and 5 bases for J; bases not matched to a gene: 15. The length of the CDR3 is 16 residues. The CDR3 reads CASRNRPGGPRNEQYF. The DNA of the CDR3 is TGTGCCAGCAGAAACCGACCGGGGGGGCCTAGGAACGAGCAGTACTTC.

With regard to this clone: Mismatch with germline at one junction end may stem from a read error. The same CDR3 arises from other DNA sequences in this sample as well. The rearrangement links TRBV9 to TRBJ1-2; 7 bases are shared with TRBD1. The CDR3 has 13 residues. CDR1 and CDR2 (germline): SGDLS, YYNGEE. As DNA, the CDR3 is TGTGCTAGCAGCGACGCAGGGGGTTATGGCTACACCTTC. Protein: CASSDAGGYGYTF.

The gene calls are TRBV5-1 and TRBJ2-7; 9 bases map to TRBD1. After removal of 0 bases from V and 3 bases from J, the junction contained 7 bases not matched to a gene. The CDR3 is 16 amino acids. Germline V gene lookup returns CDR1 SGHRS and CDR2 YFSETQ. The DNA for the CDR3 is TGCGCCAGCAGCTTGGCGATGGCGGACAGGGGCTACGAGCAGTACTTC. It yields the protein CASSLAMADRGYEQYF.

The chain carries TRBV14 and TRBJ2-1, with D maybe TRBD1 (5 bases). Trimming pared 0 bases from V and 0 bases from J, leaving 9 bases between. The length of the CDR3 is 16 residues. Germline CDR1 SGHDN, CDR2 FVKESK. The CDR3 coding sequence is TGTGCCAGCAGCCAAGATCGACAGAGCTCCTACAATGAGCAGTTCTTC. Translating it yields CASSQDRQSSYNEQFF.

This clone has just one count. Other DNA variants within this sample encode the same CDR3. The chain carries TRBV30 and TRBJ1-1, with D maybe TRBD1 (5 bases). V was cut by 3 bases and J by 3 bases, with 11 bases left in between. The CDR3 runs 13 residues. Germline CDR1 is GTSNPN and CDR2 is SVGIG (reference sequence). The DNA of the CDR3 is TGTGCCTGGAGCTTCAGGGTGGACACTGAAGCTTTCTTT. Its protein product is CAWSFRVDTEAFF.

Here the CDR3 reads CSVGSGYYEQYF. The CDR3, as DNA: TGCAGCGTTGGGAGTGGATACTACGAGCAGTACTTC. The genes are TRBV29-1 and TRBJ2-7; D is unresolved. The CDR3 contains 12 residues. Trimming cost V 4 bases and J 3 bases, with 10 bases left between them. The germline V gene encodes CDR1 SQVTM and CDR2 ANQGSEA.

The rearrangement uses TRBV29-1 and TRBJ1-2, with 7 positions matching TRBD1. There are 12 residues in the CDR3. V trimming: 7 bases; J trimming: 3 bases; junction bases outside the gene matches: 5. CDR1 SQVTM and CDR2 ANQGSEA come from the germline V gene. The CDR3 sequence: CSALTGDYGYTF. In DNA form, the CDR3 reads TGCAGCGCACTAACAGGGGACTATGGCTACACCTTC.

This chain uses TRBV6-5 with TRBJ1-2, with TRBD1 as a possible D gene (5 bases). The V and J ends lost 6 bases and 4 bases respectively, with 15 bases between them. Germline lookup yields CDR1 MNHEY and CDR2 SVGAGI. CDR3 size: 14 residues. CDR3: CASRPAGGAYGYTF. CDR3 DNA: TGTGCCAGCAGACCGGCGGGAGGGGCCTATGGCTACACCTTC.

This rearrangement joins TRBV25-1 to TRBJ1-1; D unresolved. CDR3 length equals 14 residues. V shed 3 bases and J shed 3 bases, with 11 bases lying between them. CDR1 is MGHDK, CDR2 SYGVNS, per germline. CDR3 sequence reads: CASSDSEMDTEAFF. Here the CDR3 DNA reads TGTGCCAGCAGTGACTCTGAGATGGACACTGAAGCTTTCTTT.

The J gene is TRBJ1-2, the V gene TRBV5-1; 7 nucleotides match TRBD1. Germline V gene sequence: CDR1 SGHRS, CDR2 YFSETQ. This CDR3 spans 14 amino acids. V was pared by 1 base and J by 5 bases, with 5 bases of the junction left unmatched. The CDR3 DNA sequence: TGCGCCAGCAGCTTGCGGACAGGACGGTATGGCTACACCTTC. Translation gives CASSLRTGRYGYTF. The full variable domain, rest sourced from reference TRBV5-1 and TRBJ1-2, is KAGVTQTPRYLIKTRGQQVTLSCSPISGHRSVSWYQQTPGQGLQFLFEYFSETQRNKGNFPGRFSGRQFSNSRSEMNVSTLELGDSALYLCASSLRTGRYGYTFGSGTRLTVV.

Only a few counts were recorded for this clone. V gene TRBV2 combines with J gene TRBJ2-2, with D perhaps matching TRBD1 (5 bases). This CDR3 spans 16 amino acids. The V end lost 4 bases, the J end lost 0 bases, and 12 bases lay between the germline ends. Per germline, CDR1 SNHLY and CDR2 FYNNEI. The CDR3 sequence is CASSAGQGPNTGELFF. The CDR3 nucleotides read TGTGCCAGCAGTGCAGGGCAGGGCCCGAACACCGGGGAGCTGTTTTTT. The full variable domain, its missing parts supplied by reference TRBV2 and TRBJ2-2, is EPEVTQTPSHQVTQMGQEVILRCVPISNHLYFYWYRQILGQKVEFLVSFYNNEISEKSEIFDDQFSVERPDGSNFTLKIRSTKLEDSAMYFCASSAGQGPNTGELFFGEGSRLTVL.

The chain carries TRBV5-1 and TRBJ1-2; D unresolved. V dropped 8 bases and J dropped 9 bases, with 20 bases sitting between them. Germline V gene lookup returns CDR1 SGHRS and CDR2 YFSETQ. The CDR3 extends over 13 amino acids. The CDR3 loop is CASSSTNPRRYTF. The CDR3 DNA follows: TGCGCCAGTTCATCCACGAACCCGCGTCGCTACACCTTC. The variable domain in full, completed from reference TRBV5-1 and TRBJ1-2, reads KAGVTQTPRYLIKTRGQQVTLSCSPISGHRSVSWYQQTPGQGLQFLFEYFSETQRNKGNFPGRFSGRQFSNSRSEMNVSTLELGDSALYLCASSSTNPRRYTFGSGTRLTVV.

This clone came up a few times. CDR3 residues: CASSPAPVQRTDTQYF. DNA of the CDR3: TGTGCCAGCAGCCCCGCCCCCGTCCAGAGGACAGATACGCAGTATTTT. The chain combines TRBV7-2 with TRBJ2-3; D not resolved. The CDR3 sequence is 16 residues long. V lost 5 bases and J lost 3, with 18 bases in between. The germline CDR1 and CDR2 sequences are SGHTA and FQGNSA.

Here the CDR3 reads CASSLDLDSGANTGELFF. In nucleotides, the CDR3 is TGTGCCAGCAGCTTAGACCTAGATAGCGGGGCTAACACCGGGGAGCTGTTTTTT. This chain connects TRBV7-2 to TRBJ2-2, with 8 nucleotides matching TRBD2. In germline, CDR1 is SGHTA, CDR2 FQGNSA. This CDR3 comprises 18 residues. The V segment lost 1 base and the J segment 2 bases; nucleotides outside the gene matches: 9.

The chain joins TRBV4-1 to TRBJ2-7, with 9 bases aligning to TRBD1. The CDR3 has 15 amino acids. The germline CDR1 and CDR2 sequences are MGHRA and YSYEKL. V was pared by 1 base and J by 6 bases, with 7 bases of the junction left unmatched. The CDR3 nucleotides are TGCGCCAGCAGCCAAGTACCGGGACAGGGAGCCGAGCAGTACTTC. This codes for CASSQVPGQGAEQYF.

The gene calls are TRBV10-3 and TRBJ2-3; 10 positions match TRBD2. Germline CDR1 and CDR2: ENHRY and SYGVKD. J was trimmed by 5 bases and V by 5 bases; bases with no gene match: 7. The CDR3 covers 15 residues. In DNA form, the CDR3 reads TGTGCCATCAGTCTAGCGGGGGATTTTTTAGATACGCAGTATTTT. This translates into CAISLAGDFLDTQYF.

The rearrangement links TRBV5-1 to TRBJ1-2; D ambiguous. The V end lost 3 bases, the J end lost 5 bases, and 20 bases lay between the germline ends. The CDR3 runs to 16 residues. CDR1 is SGHRS and CDR2 is YFSETQ in the germline V gene. CDR3 residues: CASSSHQRGLLYGYTF. CDR3 sequence (DNA): TGCGCCAGCAGCTCCCACCAACGTGGACTTCTTTATGGCTACACCTTC. The variable domain in full, completed from reference TRBV5-1 and TRBJ1-2, reads KAGVTQTPRYLIKTRGQQVTLSCSPISGHRSVSWYQQTPGQGLQFLFEYFSETQRNKGNFPGRFSGRQFSNSRSEMNVSTLELGDSALYLCASSSHQRGLLYGYTFGSGTRLTVV.

V usage is TRBV10-3 and J usage is TRBJ1-1; D is uncertain. CDR3 size: 13 residues. Trimming stripped 10 bases from V and 3 bases from J, with 15 bases between. Per the germline V gene, CDR1 is ENHRY and CDR2 is SYGVKD. CDR3 loop: CATTHPSDTEAFF. For the CDR3, the DNA is TGTGCCACGACACACCCGTCGGACACTGAAGCTTTCTTT.

J is TRBJ1-1 and V is TRBV6-4; D is unclear. This CDR3 spans 14 amino acids. CDR1 and CDR2 (germline): MRHNA, SNTAGT. V dropped 2 bases and J dropped 5 bases, with 12 bases sitting between them. CDR3 in DNA: TGTGCCAGCAGTGACCCTCGCTATCGGACTGAAGCTTTCTTT. This encodes CASSDPRYRTEAFF.

The V gene is TRBV2, the J gene TRBJ1-5; D not certain. Trimming pared 6 bases from V and 0 bases from J, leaving 24 bases between. Germline V lookup: CDR1 SNHLY, CDR2 FYNNEI. The CDR3 runs to 19 residues. This chain's CDR3 is CASSLSDSRRFLSNQPQHF. For the CDR3, the DNA is TGTGCCAGCAGCCTAAGTGACTCTAGGCGGTTCCTTAGCAATCAGCCCCAGCATTTT.